These 3 T cell receptor beta chains came from one sample sequenced in a study of CD8 T cells in Susac syndrome. Random hexamers were used to reverse transcribe the RNA input (about 0.5 to 1 ug). Using its own MiXCR run on the immunoSEQ multiplex PCR reads, TCRdb lists one record per CDR3 protein. Of 200,000 to 250,000 distinct CDR3 sequences listed, roughly nine tenths were seen once; the top ten hold less than 0.15%. The sample comprised CD8+ T cells from PBMCs. These receptors all come from a human donor with multiple sclerosis.

This chain joins TRBV5-1 and TRBJ2-7; a weak D match, TRBD1 (6 bases). The CDR3 runs 16 residues. In germline, CDR1 is SGHRS, CDR2 YFSETQ. V shed 5 bases and J shed 3 bases, with 21 bases lying between them. The CDR3 sequence is CASSWSAGDSSYEQYF. In DNA form, the CDR3 reads TGCGCCAGCAGTTGGTCAGCAGGGGATAGCAGCTACGAGCAGTACTTC. The full variable domain, completed using reference TRBV5-1 and TRBJ2-7, is KAGVTQTPRYLIKTRGQQVTLSCSPISGHRSVSWYQQTPGQGLQFLFEYFSETQRNKGNFPGRFSGRQFSNSRSEMNVSTLELGDSALYLCASSWSAGDSSYEQYFGPGTRLTVT.

This clonotype was seen more than once but under ten times. The chain links TRBV3-1 to TRBJ2-7; D may be TRBD1 or TRBD2 (5 bases each). The germline gives CDR1 LGHDT, CDR2 YNNKEL (reference sequence). Trimming shortened V by 5 bases and J by 2 bases, and 19 bases separated the two germline ends. CDR3 length: 16 residues. The CDR3 protein is CASSAHQGRDPYEQYF. Written as DNA, the CDR3 is TGTGCCAGCAGCGCACACCAGGGAAGGGACCCCTACGAGCAGTACTTC.

This chain joins TRBV29-1 and TRBJ1-1; D unclear. V dropped 6 bases and J dropped 0 bases, with 11 bases sitting between them. Germline V gives CDR1 SQVTM, CDR2 ANQGSEA. The CDR3 runs to 13 residues. The CDR3 bases are TGCAGCGTCCACATCTCCCTGAACACTGAAGCTTTCTTT. Protein sequence: CSVHISLNTEAFF.